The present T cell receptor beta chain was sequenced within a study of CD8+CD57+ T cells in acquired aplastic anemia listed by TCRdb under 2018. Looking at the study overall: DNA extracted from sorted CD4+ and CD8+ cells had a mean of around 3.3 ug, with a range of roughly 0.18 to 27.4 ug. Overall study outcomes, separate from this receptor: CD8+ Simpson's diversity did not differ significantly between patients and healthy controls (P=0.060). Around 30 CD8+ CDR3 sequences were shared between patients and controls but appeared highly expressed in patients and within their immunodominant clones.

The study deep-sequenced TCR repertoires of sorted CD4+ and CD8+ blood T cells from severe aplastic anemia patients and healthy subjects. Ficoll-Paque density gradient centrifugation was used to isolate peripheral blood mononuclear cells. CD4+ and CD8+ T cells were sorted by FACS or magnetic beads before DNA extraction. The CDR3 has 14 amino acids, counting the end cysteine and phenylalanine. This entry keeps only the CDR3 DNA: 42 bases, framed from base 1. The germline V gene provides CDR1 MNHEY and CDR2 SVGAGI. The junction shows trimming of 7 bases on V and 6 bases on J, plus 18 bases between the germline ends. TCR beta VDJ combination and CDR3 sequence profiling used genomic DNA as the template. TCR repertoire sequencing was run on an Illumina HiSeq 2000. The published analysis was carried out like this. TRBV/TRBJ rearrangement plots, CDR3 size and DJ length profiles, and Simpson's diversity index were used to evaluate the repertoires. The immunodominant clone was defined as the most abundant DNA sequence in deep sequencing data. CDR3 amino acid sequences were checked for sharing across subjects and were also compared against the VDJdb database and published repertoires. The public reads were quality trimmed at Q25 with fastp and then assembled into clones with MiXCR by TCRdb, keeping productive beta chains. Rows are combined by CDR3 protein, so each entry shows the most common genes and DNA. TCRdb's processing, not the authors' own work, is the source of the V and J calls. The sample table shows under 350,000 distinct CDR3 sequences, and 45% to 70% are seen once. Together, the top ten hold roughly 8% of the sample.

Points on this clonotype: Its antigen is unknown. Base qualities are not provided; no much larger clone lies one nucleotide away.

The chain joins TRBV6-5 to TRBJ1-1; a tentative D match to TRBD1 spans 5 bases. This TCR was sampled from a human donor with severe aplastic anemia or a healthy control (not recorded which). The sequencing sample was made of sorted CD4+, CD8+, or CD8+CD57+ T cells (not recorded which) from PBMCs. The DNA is TGTGCCAGCATAACACCAGGGAAAGTGCCTGAAGCTTTCTTT. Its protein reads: CASITPGKVPEAFF.